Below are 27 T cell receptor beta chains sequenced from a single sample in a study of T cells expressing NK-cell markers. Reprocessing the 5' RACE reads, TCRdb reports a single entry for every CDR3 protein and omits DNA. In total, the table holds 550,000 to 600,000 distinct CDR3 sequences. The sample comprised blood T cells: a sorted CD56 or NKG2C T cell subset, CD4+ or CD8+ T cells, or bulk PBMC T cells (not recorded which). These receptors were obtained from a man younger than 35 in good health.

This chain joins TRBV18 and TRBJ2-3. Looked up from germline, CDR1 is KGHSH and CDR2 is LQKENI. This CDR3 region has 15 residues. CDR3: CASSLRGSISNTQYF.

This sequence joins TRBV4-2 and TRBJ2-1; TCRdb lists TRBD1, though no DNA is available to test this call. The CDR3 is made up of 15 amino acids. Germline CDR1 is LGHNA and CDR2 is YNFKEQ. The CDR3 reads CASSQEHRGYDEQFF.

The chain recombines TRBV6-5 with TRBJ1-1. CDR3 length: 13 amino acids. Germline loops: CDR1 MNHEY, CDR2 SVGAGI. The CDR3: CASSYDGARIAFF.

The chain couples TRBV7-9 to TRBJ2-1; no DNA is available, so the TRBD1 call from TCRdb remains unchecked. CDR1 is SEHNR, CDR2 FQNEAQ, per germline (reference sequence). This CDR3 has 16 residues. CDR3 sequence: CASSLAPGGKVDEQFF.

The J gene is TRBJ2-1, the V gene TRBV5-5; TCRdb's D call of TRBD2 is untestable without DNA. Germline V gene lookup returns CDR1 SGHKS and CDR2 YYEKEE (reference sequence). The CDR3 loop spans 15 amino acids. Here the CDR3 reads CASSSTAGGYNEQFF.

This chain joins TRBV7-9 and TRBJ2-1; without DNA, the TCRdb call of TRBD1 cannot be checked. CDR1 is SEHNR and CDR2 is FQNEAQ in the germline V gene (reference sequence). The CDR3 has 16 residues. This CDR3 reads CASSLRRDEPNNEQFF. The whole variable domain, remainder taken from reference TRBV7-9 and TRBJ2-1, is DTGVSQNPRHKITKRGQNVTFRCDPISEHNRLYWYRQTLGQGPEFLTYFQNEAQLEKSRLLSDRFSAERPKGSFSTLEIQRTEQGDSAMYLCASSLRRDEPNNEQFFGPGTRLTVL.

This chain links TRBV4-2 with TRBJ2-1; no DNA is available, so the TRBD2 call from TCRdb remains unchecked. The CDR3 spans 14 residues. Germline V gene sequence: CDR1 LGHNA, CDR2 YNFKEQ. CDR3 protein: CASSPPLLYNEQFF.

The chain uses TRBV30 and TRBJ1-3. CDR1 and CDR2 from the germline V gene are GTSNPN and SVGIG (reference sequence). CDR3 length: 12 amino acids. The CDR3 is CAWSGSGNTIYF.

The CDR3 is CASTEGYNEQFF. The chain uses TRBV7-9 and TRBJ2-1. CDR3 length: 12 residues. From germline, CDR1 is SEHNR and CDR2 FQNEAQ (reference sequence).

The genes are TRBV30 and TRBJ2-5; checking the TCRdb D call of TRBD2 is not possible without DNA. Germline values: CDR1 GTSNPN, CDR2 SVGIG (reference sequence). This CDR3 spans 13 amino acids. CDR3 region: CAWSPNAGETQYF.

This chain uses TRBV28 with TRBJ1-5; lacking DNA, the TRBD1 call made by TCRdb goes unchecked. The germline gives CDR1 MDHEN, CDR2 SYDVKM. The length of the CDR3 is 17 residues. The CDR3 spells CASSFLDGTGLGKPQHF.

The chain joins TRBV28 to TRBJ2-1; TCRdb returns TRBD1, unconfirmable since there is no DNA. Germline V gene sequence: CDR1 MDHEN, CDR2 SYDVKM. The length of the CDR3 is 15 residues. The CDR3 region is CASSRGTGPYNEQFF.

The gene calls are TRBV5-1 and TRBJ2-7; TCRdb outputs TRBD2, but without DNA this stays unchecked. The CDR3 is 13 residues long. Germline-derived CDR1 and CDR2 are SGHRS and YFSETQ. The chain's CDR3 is CASKGTSNYEQYF.

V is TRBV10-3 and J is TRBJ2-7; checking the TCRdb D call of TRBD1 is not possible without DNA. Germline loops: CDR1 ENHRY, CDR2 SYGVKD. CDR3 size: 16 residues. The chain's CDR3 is CAISLLPPGQGNEQYF.

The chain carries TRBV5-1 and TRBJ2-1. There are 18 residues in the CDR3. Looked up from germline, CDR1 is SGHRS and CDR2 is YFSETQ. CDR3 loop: CASSLANVGGSSYNEQFF.

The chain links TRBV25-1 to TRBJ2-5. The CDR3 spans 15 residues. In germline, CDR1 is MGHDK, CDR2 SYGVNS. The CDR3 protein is CASSDKVSYQETQYF.

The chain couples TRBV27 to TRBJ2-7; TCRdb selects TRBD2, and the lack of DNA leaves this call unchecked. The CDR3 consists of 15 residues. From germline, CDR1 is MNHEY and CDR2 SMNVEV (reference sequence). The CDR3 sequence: CASSLLAGSSYEQYF.

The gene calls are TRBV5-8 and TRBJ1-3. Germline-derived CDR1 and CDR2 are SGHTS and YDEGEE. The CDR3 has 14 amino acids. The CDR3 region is CASSLIQHGNTIYF.

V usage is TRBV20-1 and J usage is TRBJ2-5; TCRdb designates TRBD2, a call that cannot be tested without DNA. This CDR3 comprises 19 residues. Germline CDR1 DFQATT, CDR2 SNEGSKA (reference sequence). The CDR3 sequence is CSARDISPSSARGRETQYF.

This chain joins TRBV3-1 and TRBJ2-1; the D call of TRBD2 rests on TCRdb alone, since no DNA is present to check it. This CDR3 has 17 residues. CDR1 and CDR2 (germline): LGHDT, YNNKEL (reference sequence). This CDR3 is CASSQDGSGRFRHEQFF.

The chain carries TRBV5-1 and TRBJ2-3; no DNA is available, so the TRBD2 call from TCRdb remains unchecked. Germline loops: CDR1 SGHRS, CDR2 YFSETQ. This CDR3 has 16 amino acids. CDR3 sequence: CASSPPGLVSTDTQYF.

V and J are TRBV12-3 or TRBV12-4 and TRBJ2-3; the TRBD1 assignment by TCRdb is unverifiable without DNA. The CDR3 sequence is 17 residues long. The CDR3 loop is CASSPGFGVSGTDTQYF.

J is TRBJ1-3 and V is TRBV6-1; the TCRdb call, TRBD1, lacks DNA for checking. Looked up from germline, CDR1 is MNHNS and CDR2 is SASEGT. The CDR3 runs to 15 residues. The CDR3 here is CASRTGTAPGNTIYF.

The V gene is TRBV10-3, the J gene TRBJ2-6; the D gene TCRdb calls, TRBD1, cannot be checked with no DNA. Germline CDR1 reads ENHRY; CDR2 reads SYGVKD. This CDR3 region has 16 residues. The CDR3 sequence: CAISGTGLGGANVLTF.

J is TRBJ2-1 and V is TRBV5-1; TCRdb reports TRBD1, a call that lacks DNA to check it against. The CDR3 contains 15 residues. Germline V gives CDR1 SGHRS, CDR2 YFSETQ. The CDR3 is CASSLARDRVHEQFF.

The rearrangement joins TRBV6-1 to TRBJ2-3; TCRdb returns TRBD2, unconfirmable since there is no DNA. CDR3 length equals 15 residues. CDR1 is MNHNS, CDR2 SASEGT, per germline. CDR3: CASSVLAGAPDTQYF.

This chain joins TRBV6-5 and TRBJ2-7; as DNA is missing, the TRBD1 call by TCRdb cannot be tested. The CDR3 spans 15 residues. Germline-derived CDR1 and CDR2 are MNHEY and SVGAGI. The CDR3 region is CASSPPGPRSYEQYF.